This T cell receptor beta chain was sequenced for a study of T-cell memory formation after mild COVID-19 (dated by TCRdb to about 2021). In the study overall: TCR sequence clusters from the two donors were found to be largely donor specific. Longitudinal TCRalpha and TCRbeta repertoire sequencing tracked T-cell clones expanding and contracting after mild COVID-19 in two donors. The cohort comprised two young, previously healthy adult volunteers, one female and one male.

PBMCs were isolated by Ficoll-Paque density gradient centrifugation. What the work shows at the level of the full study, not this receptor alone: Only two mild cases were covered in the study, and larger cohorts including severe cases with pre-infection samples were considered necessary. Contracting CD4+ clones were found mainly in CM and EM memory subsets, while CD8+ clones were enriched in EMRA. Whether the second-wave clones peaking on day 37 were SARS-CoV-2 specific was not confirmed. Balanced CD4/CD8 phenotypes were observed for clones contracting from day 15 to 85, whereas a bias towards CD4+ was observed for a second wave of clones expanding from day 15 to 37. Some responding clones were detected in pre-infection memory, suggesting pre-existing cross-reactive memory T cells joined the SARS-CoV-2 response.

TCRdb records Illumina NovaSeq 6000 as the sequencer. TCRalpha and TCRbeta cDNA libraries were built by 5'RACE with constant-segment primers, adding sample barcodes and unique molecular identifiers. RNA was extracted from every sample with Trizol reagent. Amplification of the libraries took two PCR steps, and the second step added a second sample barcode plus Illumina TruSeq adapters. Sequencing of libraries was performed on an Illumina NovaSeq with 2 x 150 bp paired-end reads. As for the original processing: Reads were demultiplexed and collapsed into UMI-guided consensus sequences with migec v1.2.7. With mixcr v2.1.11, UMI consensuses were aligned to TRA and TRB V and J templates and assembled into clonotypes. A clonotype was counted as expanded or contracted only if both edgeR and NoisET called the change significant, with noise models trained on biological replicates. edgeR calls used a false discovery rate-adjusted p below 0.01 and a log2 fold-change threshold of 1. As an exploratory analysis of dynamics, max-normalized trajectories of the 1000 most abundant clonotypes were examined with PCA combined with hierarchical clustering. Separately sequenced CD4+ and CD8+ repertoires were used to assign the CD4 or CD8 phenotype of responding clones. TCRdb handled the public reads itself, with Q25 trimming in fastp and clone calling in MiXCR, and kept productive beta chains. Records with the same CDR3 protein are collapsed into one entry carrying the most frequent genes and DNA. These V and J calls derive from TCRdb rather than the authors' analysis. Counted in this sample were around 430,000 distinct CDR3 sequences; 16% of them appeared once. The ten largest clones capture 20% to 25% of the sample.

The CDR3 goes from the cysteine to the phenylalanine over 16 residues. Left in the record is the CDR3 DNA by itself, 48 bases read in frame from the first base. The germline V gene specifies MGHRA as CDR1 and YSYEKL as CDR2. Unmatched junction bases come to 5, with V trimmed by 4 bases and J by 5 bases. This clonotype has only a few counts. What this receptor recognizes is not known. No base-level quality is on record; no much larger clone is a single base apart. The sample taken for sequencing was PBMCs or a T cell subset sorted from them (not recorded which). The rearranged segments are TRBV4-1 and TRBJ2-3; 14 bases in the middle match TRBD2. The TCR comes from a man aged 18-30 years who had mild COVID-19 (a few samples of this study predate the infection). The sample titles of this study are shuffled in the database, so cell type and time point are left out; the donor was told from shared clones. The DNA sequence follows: TGCGCCAGCAGCCGCCGACTAGCGGGGGGGCAAGATACGCAGTATTTT. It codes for CASSRRLAGGQDTQYF.